The source of this T cell receptor (beta chain) is a study of T cell repertoires in cytomegalovirus infection. Study details: Both a matching HLA type and CMV infection were indicated by public TCR beta signatures.

This CDR3 is 15 amino acids long. Germline V CDR1 and CDR2: MNHNS, SASEGT. J lost 1 base, V lost 7 bases, and 7 bases had no gene match. TCRdb processed the reads anew with MiXCR; each CDR3 protein has one entry. The repertoire holds 290,000 or so distinct CDR3 sequences, with about 25% as singletons. This clonotype came up many times. The antigen is undetermined. Study-level findings and limits: What dominated the ex vivo response were HLA-C-restricted CMV-specific TCR beta clonotypes.

The V gene is TRBV6-1, the J gene TRBJ2-4; 7 nucleotides match TRBD1. The sequence came from a human donor in good health (CMV status not recorded). Some clones in this sample may be carry-over from other donors' samples. Sequenced input: PBMCs. In nucleotides, the CDR3 is TGTGCCAGCAAGACGACAGGGACGGCCAAAAACATTCAGTACTTC. Its translation: CASKTTGTAKNIQYF.